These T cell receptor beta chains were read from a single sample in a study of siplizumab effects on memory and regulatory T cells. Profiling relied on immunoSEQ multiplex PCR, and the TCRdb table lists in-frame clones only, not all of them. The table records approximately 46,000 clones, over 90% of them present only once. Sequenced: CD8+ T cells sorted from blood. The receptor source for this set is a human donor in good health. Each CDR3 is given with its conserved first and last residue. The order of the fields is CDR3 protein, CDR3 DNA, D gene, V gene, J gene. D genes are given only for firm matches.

cdr3_aa: CASGFTGTRYNEQFF; cdr3_nt: TGTGCCAGCGGCTTTACCGGGACTCGATACAATGAGCAGTTCTTC; d_call: .; v_call: TRBV7-9; j_call: TRBJ2-1
cdr3_aa: CASSPRGGVEQFF; cdr3_nt: TGTGCCAGCAGCCCCCGAGGGGGGGTTGAGCAGTTCTTC; d_call: .; v_call: TRBV5-4; j_call: TRBJ2-1
cdr3_aa: CASSSRDRTTGELFF; cdr3_nt: TGTGCCAGCAGTAGCCGGGACAGGACCACCGGGGAGCTGTTTTTT; d_call: TRBD1; v_call: TRBV6-6; j_call: TRBJ2-2
cdr3_aa: CASSIGEQYF; cdr3_nt: TGTGCCAGTAGTATCGGCGAGCAGTACTTC; d_call: .; v_call: TRBV19; j_call: TRBJ2-7
cdr3_aa: CASSLGLRTYEQYF; cdr3_nt: TGTGCCAGCAGCTTGGGACTGAGAACCTACGAGCAGTACTTC; d_call: .; v_call: TRBV11-2; j_call: TRBJ2-7
cdr3_aa: CASSLNVYEQYF; cdr3_nt: TGTGCCAGCAGCTTGAACGTTTACGAGCAGTACTTC; d_call: .; v_call: TRBV5-6; j_call: TRBJ2-7
cdr3_aa: CASSYRDLRDNEQFF; cdr3_nt: TGTGCCAGCAGTTACAGGGACTTACGGGACAATGAGCAGTTCTTC; d_call: .; v_call: TRBV6-5; j_call: TRBJ2-1
cdr3_aa: CASSLSGSYVYASGNTIYF; cdr3_nt: TGTGCCAGCAGCTTATCGGGCAGTTACGTATACGCTTCAGGAAACACCATATATTTT; d_call: .; v_call: TRBV11-2; j_call: TRBJ1-3
cdr3_aa: CASSLSLNSVALEEQFF; cdr3_nt: TGTGCCAGCAGTTTATCCCTGAATAGTGTGGCTTTGGAAGAGCAGTTCTTC; d_call: .; v_call: TRBV27; j_call: TRBJ2-1
cdr3_aa: CASSLFVDSYGYTF; cdr3_nt: TGCGCCAGCAGCTTGTTTGTCGACAGCTATGGCTACACCTTC; d_call: .; v_call: TRBV5-1; j_call: TRBJ1-2